The clone carrying this TCR beta chain was seen a few times. Its antigen is not known. Both 60 Vbeta primers and 13 Jbeta primers went into the PCR. As originally analysed: As a later analysis found, there were tens of millions of unique TCR beta chains, of which roughly 11 million were shared. TCRdb's copy holds only in-frame clones and misses some; the assay was immunoSEQ multiplex PCR. The DNA gave D and trimming, while V, J and clone size come from that table. The sample holds 100,000 to 150,000 clones, 78% seen once. This sample was included in a study of cytomegalovirus exposure and HLA in healthy donors. This CDR3 has 16 amino acids. V dropped 6 bases and J dropped 1 base, with 19 bases sitting between them. The germline CDR1 and CDR2 sequences are SGHTA and FQGNSA. Study-level points and caveats: What TCR beta sequences reportedly achieved was accurate prediction of HLA-A and HLA-B alleles in most subjects. A link between a missense DCLRE1C variant and TCR beta V- and J-gene trimming emerged from a later analysis.

The receptor comes from a woman in her thirties or forties in good health and CMV-seronegative. The genes are TRBV7-2 and TRBJ2-7, with a weak D call TRBD2 (6 bases). Sequencing used PBMCs. The DNA for the CDR3 is TGTGCCAGCAGTTCTCGACGACGACTAGGTTCCTACGAGCAGTACTTC. Residues: CASSSRRRLGSYEQYF.